The source of this T cell receptor beta chain is a study of CD8+CD57+ T cells in acquired aplastic anemia. It was patients with CD8+CD57+ cell expansion by flow cytometry who were chosen for sequencing. CDR3 and TCR beta VDJ profiling relied on genomic DNA as the template. TCRdb redid the calling of the reads with MiXCR, one entry per CDR3 protein. The sample has 200,000 to 250,000 distinct CDR3 sequences, 55% to 65% seen once; the top ten hold about 60%. From germline, CDR1 is SGHTA and CDR2 FQGTGA. V gave up 1 base and J gave up 7 bases, with 20 bases separating them. The CDR3 totals 16 residues. This TCR was recovered from a human donor with aplastic anemia. The J gene is TRBJ2-7, the V gene TRBV7-3, with a weak D call TRBD1 (6 bases). The source material was sorted CD4+, CD8+, or CD8+CD57+ T cells (not recorded which) from PBMCs. CDR3 DNA sequence: TGTGCCAGCAGCTTAATTCCGGACAGTACCCTACGGGAGCAGTACTTC. Protein product: CASSLIPDSTLREQYF.